This entry lists 30 T cell receptor beta chains sequenced from one sample in a study of blood T cell repertoires in COVID-19. This table comes from immunoSEQ multiplex PCR, and its TCRdb copy is limited to in-frame clones, with some not included. The sample has 150,000 to 200,000 clones, roughly 85% seen once; the top ten hold about 8.2%. Material: peripheral blood. Receptors originate from a man aged 60 to 75 with acute or convalescent COVID-19.

The CDR3 DNA reads as TGTGCCAGTAGCGGACTAGCCCCTGAGCGGCACATTCAGTACTTC. This codes for CASSGLAPERHIQYF. The chain links TRBV19 to TRBJ2-4; 8 nucleotides agree with TRBD2. Germline V gene data show CDR1 as LNHDA and CDR2 as SQIVND (reference sequence). CDR3 length equals 15 residues. J was trimmed by 8 bases and V by 6 bases; bases with no gene match: 12.

The chain employs TRBV30 and TRBJ1-6; TRBD1 aligns across 7 bases. The germline V gene encodes CDR1 GTSNPN and CDR2 SVGIG (reference sequence). V lost 3 bases to trimming and J lost 10 bases; unmatched junction nucleotides: 9. This CDR3 has 14 residues. CDR3 coding DNA: TGTGCCTGGAGCGAGACAGGGCTCTTCTCACCCCTCCACTTT. It codes for CAWSETGLFSPLHF.

The chain carries TRBV28 and TRBJ1-6, with TRBD1 matching over 7 bases. V trimming: 6 bases; J trimming: 6 bases; junction bases outside the gene matches: 5. From germline, CDR1 is MDHEN and CDR2 SYDVKM. The CDR3 is 14 amino acids. The CDR3 region is CASRTGTVNSPLHF. The CDR3 nucleotides read TGTGCCAGCAGAACCGGGACAGTTAATTCACCCCTCCACTTT.

The rearrangement uses TRBV3-1 (or the pseudogene TRBV3-2) and TRBJ2-1, with a tentative D call TRBD2 (5 bases). The CDR3 runs 15 residues. Trimming took off 1 base at V and 5 bases at J, with 12 bases between the two ends. Germline lookup yields CDR1 LGHDT and CDR2 YNNKEL (reference sequence). In DNA form, the CDR3 reads TGTGCCAGCAGCCAAGGAACCGGGATTCACAATGAGCAGTTCTTC. Its protein is CASSQGTGIHNEQFF.

V usage is TRBV3-1 (or the pseudogene TRBV3-2) and J usage is TRBJ2-5; unclear D gene. Trimming shortened V by 3 bases and J by 3 bases, and 11 bases separated the two germline ends. The CDR3 is 14 residues long. CDR1 and CDR2 from the germline V gene are LGHDT and YNNKEL (reference sequence). In DNA, the CDR3 is TGTGCCAGCAGCCATCTCGGCGGAGAAGAGACCCAGTACTTC. The encoded protein is CASSHLGGEETQYF.

The rearrangement joins TRBV2 to TRBJ2-7, with TRBD1 identical over 8 bases. CDR1 and CDR2 (germline): SNHLY, FYNNEI. The CDR3 has 13 residues. V was pared by 8 bases and J by 6 bases, with 9 bases of the junction left unmatched. CDR3 residues: CASGSGGWGEQYF. The DNA of the CDR3 is TGTGCCAGCGGATCAGGGGGCTGGGGCGAGCAGTACTTC.

This clone was counted once. This chain links TRBV6-5 with TRBJ1-4, with 9 bases lining up with TRBD1. The V gene's germline CDR1 is MNHEY and CDR2 SVGAGI. V lost 2 bases to trimming and J lost 8 bases; unmatched junction nucleotides: 3. CDR3 size: 14 residues. The CDR3 spells CASSYGTGREKLFF. CDR3 in DNA: TGTGCCAGCAGTTACGGGACAGGGCGAGAAAAACTGTTTTTT.

This chain joins TRBV6-5 and TRBJ1-2; tentative D call: TRBD1 (6 bases). The ends were cut back, 5 bases at V and 8 bases at J, with 15 bases in the middle. CDR3 length: 13 amino acids. The germline V gene encodes CDR1 MNHEY and CDR2 SVGAGI. The CDR3 nucleotides read TGTGCCAGCAGTCCCGGACAGTCCCACGGCTACACCTTC. The encoded protein is CASSPGQSHGYTF.

V is TRBV27 and J is TRBJ2-7; 10 positions match TRBD1. Germline CDR1 MNHEY, CDR2 SMNVEV (reference sequence). The V segment lost 5 bases and the J segment 3 bases; nucleotides outside the gene matches: 4. This CDR3 is 14 amino acids long. The CDR3 is CASSTWDRGYEQYF. CDR3 nucleotide sequence: TGTGCCAGCAGTACGTGGGACAGGGGCTACGAGCAGTACTTC.

The V and J genes are TRBV29-1 and TRBJ1-1, with 8 bases that match TRBD1. CDR3 size: 11 residues. The trim removed 5 bases at V and 10 bases at J, leaving 6 bases unmatched. CDR1 is SQVTM, CDR2 ANQGSEA, per germline. The CDR3 spells CSVYRGQGAFF. CDR3 bases: TGCAGCGTTTACCGAGGACAGGGAGCTTTCTTT.

The count of this clone is one. V gene TRBV28 combines with J gene TRBJ1-1; 7 nucleotides line up with TRBD1. This CDR3 has 15 residues. J lost 10 bases, V lost 2 bases, and 13 bases had no gene match. Germline assignment: CDR1 MDHEN and CDR2 SYDVKM. The CDR3 here is CASSLVDPGGEGAFF. The CDR3, as DNA: TGTGCCAGCAGTTTAGTCGATCCAGGGGGTGAGGGAGCTTTCTTT.

This clone occurred once. This chain joins TRBV6-2 or TRBV6-3 and TRBJ1-1, with D unresolved. The germline V gene encodes CDR1 MNHEY and CDR2 SVGEGT. V was shortened by 2 bases and J by 2 bases, with 15 bases between the two germline ends. The CDR3 has 16 residues. CDR3: CASSYAVRRLNTEAFF. The CDR3 coding sequence is TGTGCCAGCAGTTACGCTGTCAGGCGCCTCAACACTGAAGCTTTCTTT.

The rearrangement joins TRBV29-1 to TRBJ1-3, with 7 bases matching TRBD1. CDR3 length: 13 residues. The ends lost 6 bases at V and 7 bases at J; junction bases unmatched: 9. Per germline, CDR1 SQVTM and CDR2 ANQGSEA. The DNA of the CDR3 is TGCAGCGTCGCTACCACAGGGGAGAACACCATATATTTT. Amino acids: CSVATTGENTIYF. Supplemented by reference TRBV29-1 and TRBJ1-3, the full variable domain reads SAVISQKPSRDICQRGTSLTIQCQVDSQVTMMFWYRQQPGQSLTLIATANQGSEATYESGFVIDKFPISRPNLTFSTLTVSNMSPEDSSIYLCSVATTGENTIYFGEGSWLTVV.

The chain couples TRBV28 to TRBJ2-7, with D possibly TRBD2 on 7 matching bases. Germline-derived CDR1 and CDR2 are MDHEN and SYDVKM. This CDR3 has 15 amino acids. Deletions cut 5 bases from V and 4 bases from J, with 18 bases between. This CDR3 reads CASSTPEGGRYEQYF. Here the CDR3 DNA reads TGTGCCAGCAGTACCCCGGAGGGGGGGCGATACGAGCAGTACTTC.

The chain combines TRBV5-4 with TRBJ1-3; D might be TRBD1 (5 bases). Germline V gene lookup returns CDR1 SGHNT and CDR2 YYREEE (reference sequence). Deletions cut 0 bases from V and 3 bases from J, with 10 bases between. The CDR3 contains 15 residues. The CDR3 reads CASSLAGLGGNTIYF. The DNA of the CDR3 is TGTGCCAGCAGCTTGGCAGGGCTTGGTGGAAACACCATATATTTT.

This clone has more than one count but fewer than ten. The chain employs TRBV7-8 and TRBJ1-2, with TRBD1 matching 10 bases. In germline, CDR1 is SGHVS, CDR2 FQNEAQ. The CDR3 length is 16 residues. The V gene end was trimmed by 5 bases and the J gene end by 4 bases; junction bases not matched to a gene: 10. CDR3 loop: CASSVRDRGFGYGYTF. CDR3 coding DNA: TGTGCCAGCAGCGTCCGGGACAGGGGTTTCGGCTATGGCTACACCTTC. The full variable domain, in which reference TRBV7-8 and TRBJ1-2 provide the parts outside the CDR3, is GAGVSQSPRYKVAKRGQDVALRCDPISGHVSLFWYQQALGQGPEFLTYFQNEAQLDKSGLPSDRFFAERPEGSVSTLKIQRTQQEDSAVYLCASSVRDRGFGYGYTFGSGTRLTVV.

The CDR3 loop reads CASSFQGVGETQYF. The CDR3 bases are TGCGCCAGCAGCTTCCAGGGGGTAGGAGAGACCCAGTACTTC. The chain employs TRBV5-1 and TRBJ2-5; TRBD1 matches at 7 bases. J gave up 4 bases and V 2 bases, and 5 bases lay outside the gene matches. The length of the CDR3 is 14 residues. Germline CDR1 reads SGHRS; CDR2 reads YFSETQ.

J is TRBJ2-1 and V is TRBV27, with D uncertain. Germline values: CDR1 MNHEY, CDR2 SMNVEV (reference sequence). This CDR3 region has 13 residues. V gave up 2 bases and J gave up 4 bases, with 6 bases separating them. Here the CDR3 reads CASSLTIYNEQFF. The CDR3 bases are TGTGCCAGCAGTTTAACTATTTACAATGAGCAGTTCTTC.

With respect to this clone: Other DNA sequences of this sample code for an identical CDR3. V and J are TRBV30 and TRBJ2-7; TRBD1 aligns across 8 bases. The CDR3 loop spans 13 amino acids. CDR1 and CDR2 (germline): GTSNPN, SVGIG (reference sequence). Trimming at V came to 0 bases and at J to 3 bases, leaving 1 base not matched to a gene. Written as DNA, the CDR3 is TGTGCCTGGAGTGTTGGACAGGGCTACGAGCAGTACTTC. Its protein is CAWSVGQGYEQYF.

The genes are TRBV19 and TRBJ2-7; TRBD1 matches at 7 bases. V lost 4 bases, J lost 1 base, and 4 bases stayed unmatched. The CDR3 covers 14 residues. CDR1 LNHDA and CDR2 SQIVND come from the germline V gene (reference sequence). CDR3 loop: CASSTQTGSYEQYF. The CDR3 nucleotides are TGTGCCAGTAGTACCCAGACAGGGTCCTACGAGCAGTACTTC.

J is TRBJ1-5 and V is TRBV3-1 (or the pseudogene TRBV3-2); D unresolved. V was clipped by 2 bases and J by 2 bases, with 13 bases between them. CDR1 is LGHDT and CDR2 is YNNKEL in the germline V gene (reference sequence). The CDR3 sequence is 16 residues long. Here the CDR3 reads CASSQQGGSGNQPQHF. The DNA of the CDR3 is TGTGCCAGCAGCCAACAAGGTGGCAGCGGCAATCAGCCCCAGCATTTT.

The chain links TRBV5-6 to TRBJ2-7; tentatively, D is TRBD2 (6 bases). The germline CDR1 and CDR2 sequences are SGHDT and YYEEEE. This CDR3 is built from 14 residues. The ends were cut back, 2 bases at V and 6 bases at J, with 15 bases in the middle. The CDR3 sequence is CASSFGGAPAEQYF. The CDR3 DNA is TGTGCCAGCAGCTTTGGAGGGGCGCCTGCCGAGCAGTACTTC.

The V and J genes are TRBV7-2 and TRBJ1-5; D remains unclear. The germline V gene encodes CDR1 SGHTA and CDR2 FQGNSA. CDR3 length equals 14 residues. V was clipped by 1 base and J by 6 bases, with 10 bases between them. CDR3 nucleotide sequence: TGTGCCAGCAGCTTAGTTGGACTCGGTCAGCCCCAGCATTTT. Translating gives CASSLVGLGQPQHF.

V is TRBV6-5 and J is TRBJ2-1, with TRBD2 matching 9 bases. Germline V gives CDR1 MNHEY, CDR2 SVGAGI. V lost 5 bases to trimming and J lost 7 bases; unmatched junction nucleotides: 6. This CDR3 has 14 amino acids. For the CDR3, the DNA is TGTGCCAGCAGTCCCGGGACTAGCCGGAATGAGCAGTTCTTC. Translation: CASSPGTSRNEQFF.

The chain carries TRBV3-1 (or the pseudogene TRBV3-2) and TRBJ1-3; no clear D. Germline CDR1 is LGHDT and CDR2 is YNNKEL (reference sequence). This CDR3 has 14 amino acids. V lost 4 bases to trimming and J lost 2 bases, with 9 bases between them. CDR3: CASSPAEAGNTIYF. DNA of the CDR3: TGTGCCAGCAGCCCTGCAGAAGCTGGAAACACCATATATTTT.

This CDR3 is CASSLITGGAYGYTF. The CDR3 nucleotides are TGTGCCAGCAGCTTAATAACAGGGGGGGCCTATGGCTACACCTTC. The chain combines TRBV7-9 with TRBJ1-2; 8 bases map to TRBD1. The CDR3 has 15 residues. The germline CDR1 and CDR2 sequences are SEHNR and FQNEAQ (reference sequence). J was trimmed by 4 bases and V by 2 bases; bases with no gene match: 6.

This sequence joins TRBV28 and TRBJ2-4; 7 bases map to TRBD2. Per the germline V gene, CDR1 is MDHEN and CDR2 is SYDVKM. The CDR3 spans 14 residues. The V gene end was trimmed by 5 bases and the J gene end by 6 bases; junction bases not matched to a gene: 7. CDR3 DNA: TGTGCCAGCAGTCCGGCGGGAGTCGGAAACATTCAGTACTTC. Residues: CASSPAGVGNIQYF.

The chain employs TRBV5-1 and TRBJ2-3; 7 positions agree with TRBD2. The CDR3 sequence is 15 residues long. The germline gives CDR1 SGHRS, CDR2 YFSETQ. V trimming: 3 bases; J trimming: 4 bases; junction bases outside the gene matches: 8. In DNA form, the CDR3 reads TGCGCCAGCAGCTATGGGGGGGTAGCAGCAGATACGCAGTATTTT. Its translation: CASSYGGVAADTQYF.

This chain links TRBV28 with TRBJ2-3; the match to TRBD1 covers 12 bases. This CDR3 region has 15 residues. V lost 2 bases and J lost 7; bases outside the gene matches: 4. Germline V gene lookup returns CDR1 MDHEN and CDR2 SYDVKM. The CDR3 region has the DNA TGTGCCAGCAGTTTAATGGGACAGGGGGCGAATACGCAGTATTTT. Protein: CASSLMGQGANTQYF.

The chain recombines TRBV11-2 with TRBJ2-3; tentative D call: TRBD1 (5 bases). Germline V lookup: CDR1 SGHAT, CDR2 FQNNGV. The CDR3 extends over 15 amino acids. Deletions cut 7 bases from V and 0 bases from J, with 14 bases between. Here the CDR3 DNA reads TGTGCCAGCACCAGACTGAAGGGGAGCACAGATACGCAGTATTTT. Translated: CASTRLKGSTDTQYF.